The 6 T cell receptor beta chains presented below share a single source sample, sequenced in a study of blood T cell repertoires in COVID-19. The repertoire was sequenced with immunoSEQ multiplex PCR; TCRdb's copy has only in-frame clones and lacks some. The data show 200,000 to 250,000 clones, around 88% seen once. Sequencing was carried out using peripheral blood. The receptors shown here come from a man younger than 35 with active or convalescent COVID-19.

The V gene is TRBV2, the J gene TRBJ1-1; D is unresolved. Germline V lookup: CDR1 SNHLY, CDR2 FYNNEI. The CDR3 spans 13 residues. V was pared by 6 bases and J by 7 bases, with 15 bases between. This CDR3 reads CASRVGPTGEAFF. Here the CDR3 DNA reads TGTGCCAGCAGGGTTGGGCCGACCGGTGAAGCTTTCTTT.

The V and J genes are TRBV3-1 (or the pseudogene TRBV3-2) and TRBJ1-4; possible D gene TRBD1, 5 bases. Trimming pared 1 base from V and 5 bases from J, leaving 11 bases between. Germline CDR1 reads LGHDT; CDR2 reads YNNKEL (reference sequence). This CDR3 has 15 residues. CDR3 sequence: CASSQGTGANEKLFF. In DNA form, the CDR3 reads TGTGCCAGCAGCCAAGGAACAGGAGCGAATGAAAAACTGTTTTTT.

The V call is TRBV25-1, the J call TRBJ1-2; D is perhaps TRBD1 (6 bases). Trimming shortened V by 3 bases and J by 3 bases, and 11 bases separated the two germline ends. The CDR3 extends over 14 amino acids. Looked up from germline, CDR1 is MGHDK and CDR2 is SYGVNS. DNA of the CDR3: TGTGCCAGCAGTGATACAACAGGGTACTATGGCTACACCTTC. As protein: CASSDTTGYYGYTF.

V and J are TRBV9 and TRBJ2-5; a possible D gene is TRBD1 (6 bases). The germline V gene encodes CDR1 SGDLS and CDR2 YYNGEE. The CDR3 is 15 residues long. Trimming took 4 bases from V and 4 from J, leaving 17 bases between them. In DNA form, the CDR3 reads TGTGCCAGCAGCCCACAGGTGGGGGCGTTAGAGACCCAGTACTTC. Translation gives CASSPQVGALETQYF. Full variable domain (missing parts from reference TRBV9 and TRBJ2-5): DSGVTQTPKHLITATGQRVTLRCSPRSGDLSVYWYQQSLDQGLQFLIQYYNGEERAKGNILERFSAQQFPDLHSELNLSSLELGDSALYFCASSPQVGALETQYFGPGTRLLVL.

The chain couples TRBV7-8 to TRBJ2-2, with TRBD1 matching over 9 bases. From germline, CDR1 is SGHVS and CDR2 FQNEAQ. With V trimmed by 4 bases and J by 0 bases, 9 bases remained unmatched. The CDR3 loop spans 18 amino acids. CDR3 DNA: TGTGCCAGCAGCTCGACTACAGGGGGCTCTACGAACACCGGGGAGCTGTTTTTT. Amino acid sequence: CASSSTTGGSTNTGELFF.

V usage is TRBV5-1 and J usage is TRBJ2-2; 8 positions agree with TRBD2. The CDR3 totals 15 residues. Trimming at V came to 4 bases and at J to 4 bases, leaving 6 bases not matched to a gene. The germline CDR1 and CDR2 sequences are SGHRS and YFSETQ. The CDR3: CASSERTSPTGELFF. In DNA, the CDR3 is TGCGCCAGCAGCGAACGGACTAGCCCCACCGGGGAGCTGTTTTTT.